A selection of T cell receptor beta chains follows, all from one sample in a study of OX40 agonist ivuxolimab in advanced cancers. Profiled with immunoSEQ multiplex PCR; TCRdb holds only in-frame clones, not every one. In the table there are approximately 59,000 clones, roughly 80% of which are singletons. Sequenced material: CD4+ or CD8+ T cells sorted from blood, taken in a trial of the OX40 agonist ivuxolimab. The receptors stem from an adult with an advanced solid tumor such as melanoma, head and neck, liver or kidney cancer. The CDR3 runs from the conserved cysteine through the conserved F or W. Fields, in order: D gene, J gene, V gene, clone size, CDR3 protein, CDR3 DNA. A D gene is named only where the DNA matches it firmly. Not every row has a clone size; where given, it reads once, few, many or a size class.

>NA|TRBJ2-3|TRBV11-2|NA
CASSVAYPSTDTQYF
TGTGCCAGCAGCGTCGCGTATCCTAGCACAGATACGCAGTATTTT
>TRBD2|TRBJ2-6|TRBV28|NA
CASSPTSIRANVLTF
TGTGCCAGCAGCCCGACTAGCATAAGGGCCAACGTCCTGACTTTC
>NA|TRBJ2-7|TRBV29-1|NA
CSVDSAPGHIYEQYF
TGCAGCGTTGATTCCGCTCCGGGACACATATACGAGCAGTACTTC
>NA|TRBJ1-3|TRBV13|NA
CASSYRINIRSHTIYF
TGTGCCAGCAGCTACAGGATTAATATCCGATCACACACCATATATTTT
>NA|TRBJ2-3|TRBV4-2|NA
CASSQWRADTQYF
TGTGCCAGCAGCCAGTGGAGGGCAGATACGCAGTATTTT
>NA|TRBJ2-5|TRBV5-4|NA
CASSGVPGETQYF
TGTGCCAGCAGTGGAGTTCCGGGGGAGACCCAGTACTTC
>TRBD2|TRBJ2-7|TRBV5-4|NA
CASSSPNLLAGGGEQYF
TGTGCCAGCAGCTCCCCTAACCTTCTAGCGGGAGGAGGCGAGCAGTACTTC
>NA|TRBJ2-1|TRBV6-1|NA
CATPRAGLVDNEQFF
TGTGCCACCCCCCGGGCAGGCCTCGTGGACAATGAGCAGTTCTTC
>TRBD2|TRBJ2-5|TRBV11-3|few
CASSLRSSGSIETQYF
TGTGCCAGCAGCTTACGGTCTAGCGGGAGTATAGAGACCCAGTACTTC
>TRBD2|TRBJ2-2|TRBV28|NA
CASTLLAPGGELFF
TGTGCCAGCACCCTACTAGCGCCCGGCGGGGAGCTGTTTTTT
>NA|TRBJ2-7|TRBV9|NA
CASSQGDQSSYEQYF
TGTGCCAGCAGCCAAGGGGACCAGAGCTCCTACGAGCAGTACTTC
>TRBD1|TRBJ1-1|TRBV5-4|NA
CASSLGPDRGPNTEAFF
TGTGCCAGCAGCTTGGGGCCGGACAGGGGACCGAACACTGAAGCTTTCTTT
>NA|TRBJ2-7|TRBV6-5|NA
CASSYFRGGPYEQYF
TGTGCCAGCAGTTACTTTCGGGGAGGCCCCTACGAGCAGTACTTC
>NA|TRBJ1-2|TRBV14|NA
CASSQEGRSGYTF
TGTGCCAGCAGCCAAGAGGGCAGGTCTGGCTACACCTTC
>NA|TRBJ2-7|TRBV25-1|NA
CASSLTETYEQYF
TGTGCCAGCAGTTTGACAGAAACCTACGAGCAGTACTTC
>NA|TRBJ2-4|TRBV11-2|NA
CASSPERVGLSLQYF
TGTGCCAGCAGCCCAGAGAGGGTGGGGTTGTCACTTCAGTACTTC
>NA|TRBJ2-3|TRBV7-6|NA
CASSLGVSGTDTQYF
TGTGCCAGCAGCTTAGGGGTGTCCGGCACAGATACGCAGTATTTT
>NA|TRBJ2-7|TRBV6-5|NA
CASSYSQDSAYEQYF
TGTGCCAGCAGTTACTCGCAGGACTCCGCCTACGAGCAGTACTTC
>TRBD2|TRBJ2-2|TRBV6-1|NA
CASSTLAGDTGELFF
TGTGCCAGCAGTACACTAGCGGGGGACACCGGGGAGCTGTTTTTT
>NA|TRBJ1-5|TRBV28|NA
CASSKGSQPQHF
TGTGCCAGCAGCAAGGGGTCCCAGCCCCAGCATTTT
>TRBD2|TRBJ2-5|TRBV7-6|NA
CASSPAVTSRGETQYF
TGTGCCAGCAGCCCCGCAGTGACTAGCCGGGGGGAGACCCAGTACTTC
>TRBD1|TRBJ1-4|TRBV7-2|NA
CASSPDRDSDEKLFF
TGTGCCAGCAGCCCTGACCGGGACAGCGATGAAAAACTGTTTTTT
>NA|TRBJ1-2|TRBV7-9|NA
CASSLAAWVAF
TGTGCCAGCAGCTTAGCCGCGTGGGTAGCCTTC
>TRBD1|TRBJ2-2|TRBV5-4|few
CASKQRTGGASGELFF
TGTGCCAGCAAACAACGGACAGGGGGCGCGTCCGGGGAGCTGTTTTTT
>TRBD2|TRBJ2-1|TRBV7-2|NA
CASSPSSAGGYNEQFF
TGTGCCAGCAGCCCTTCTTCGGCGGGAGGGTACAATGAGCAGTTCTTC